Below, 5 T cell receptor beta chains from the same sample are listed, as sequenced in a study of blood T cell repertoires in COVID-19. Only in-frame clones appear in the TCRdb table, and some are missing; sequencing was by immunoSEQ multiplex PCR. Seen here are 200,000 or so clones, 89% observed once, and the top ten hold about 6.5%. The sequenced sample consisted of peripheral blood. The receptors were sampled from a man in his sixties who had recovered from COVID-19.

This CDR3 is CASSSGTETHYGYTF. In nucleotides, the CDR3 is TGCGCCAGCAGTTCCGGGACAGAGACTCACTATGGCTACACCTTC. The chain employs TRBV10-1 and TRBJ1-2, with 7 positions matching TRBD1. Trimming at V came to 5 bases and at J to 3 bases, leaving 9 bases not matched to a gene. The CDR3 contains 15 residues. In germline, CDR1 is WNHNN, CDR2 SYGVQD (reference sequence).

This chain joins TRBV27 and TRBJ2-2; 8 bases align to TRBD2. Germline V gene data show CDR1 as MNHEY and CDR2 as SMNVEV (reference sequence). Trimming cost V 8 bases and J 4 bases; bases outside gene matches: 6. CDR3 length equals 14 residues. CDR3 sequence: CASRIAGSTGELFF. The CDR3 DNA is TGTGCCAGCCGTATAGCGGGGAGCACCGGGGAGCTGTTTTTT.

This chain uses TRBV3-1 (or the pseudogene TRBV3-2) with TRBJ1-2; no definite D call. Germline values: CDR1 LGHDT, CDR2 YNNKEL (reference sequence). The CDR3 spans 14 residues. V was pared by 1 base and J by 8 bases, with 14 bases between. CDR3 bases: TGTGCCAGCAGCCAAGGTGGGCGAGGGAAGGGCTACACCTTC. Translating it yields CASSQGGRGKGYTF.

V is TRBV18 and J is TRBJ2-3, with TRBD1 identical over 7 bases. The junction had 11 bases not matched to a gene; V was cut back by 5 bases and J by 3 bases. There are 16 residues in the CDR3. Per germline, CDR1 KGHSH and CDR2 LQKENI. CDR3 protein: CASSENGQVGTDTQYF. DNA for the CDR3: TGTGCCAGCTCAGAAAACGGACAGGTGGGGACAGATACGCAGTATTTT.

The DNA of the CDR3 is TGTGCCACCAGCAGAGGGGGCGCTAGCGGGCTCCAGTTCTTC. Translating gives CATSRGGASGLQFF. The chain joins TRBV15 to TRBJ2-1, with TRBD2 identical over 8 bases. The V gene's germline CDR1 is LNHNV and CDR2 YYDKDF (reference sequence). Trimming at V came to 1 base and at J to 13 bases, leaving 9 bases not matched to a gene. The CDR3 consists of 14 residues.